A selection of T cell receptor beta chains follows, all from one sample in a study of beta chain features in type 1 diabetes. Data came from immunoSEQ multiplex PCR; TCRdb stores just in-frame clones and leaves some out. The sample has some 120,000 clones, 15% to 20% seen once; the top ten hold 2% to 3%. The specimen was central memory CD4+ T cells from blood. The receptors derive from a man aged 18 to 35 with type 1 diabetes. Each CDR3 is given without its conserved first and last residue.

V gene: TRBV6-6; CDR3 protein: ASSPHKNEQF
V gene: TRBV10-3; CDR3 protein: AISETQQGVAF
V gene: TRBV29-1; CDR3 protein: SVIGGGQAKNIQY
V gene: TRBV4-2; CDR3 protein: ASSQDGGRADTQY
V gene: TRBV11-2; CDR3 protein: ASSTRTGELNTEAF
V gene: TRBV18; CDR3 protein: ASSLAGRKNYNEQF
V gene: TRBV14; CDR3 protein: ASSQRPNSWQF
V gene: TRBV9; CDR3 protein: ASSVDMNTEAF
V gene: TRBV2; CDR3 protein: ASISNRNNYGYT
V gene: TRBV30; CDR3 protein: AWSQGGQGN
V gene: TRBV10-3; CDR3 protein: AIGSVYNEQF
V gene: TRBV28; CDR3 protein: ASTLAQASYEQY
V gene: TRBV2; CDR3 protein: ASSLSGRVSETQY
V gene: TRBV6-5; CDR3 protein: ASSSPGGETQY
V gene: TRBV7-2; CDR3 protein: ATRPGSSSYEQY
V gene: TRBV7-2; CDR3 protein: ASSLVSDSGEAF
V gene: TRBV29-1; CDR3 protein: SVEGQGGYEQY
V gene: TRBV7-2; CDR3 protein: ASSLAQGNTEAF
V gene: TRBV7-2; CDR3 protein: ASSSGLAGGLIGNEQF
V gene: TRBV7-9; CDR3 protein: ASSLRSGGETQY
V gene: TRBV11-3; CDR3 protein: ASSLTDYNEQF
V gene: TRBV4-1; CDR3 protein: ASSQNPPSGQETQY
V gene: TRBV10-2; CDR3 protein: ASSLARGALGNQPQH
V gene: TRBV10-3; CDR3 protein: AISESSNTEAF
V gene: TRBV12-5; CDR3 protein: ASGLGLEETQY
V gene: TRBV29-1; CDR3 protein: SVEDLGRGGGNIQY
V gene: TRBV11-2; CDR3 protein: ASSLEAADTQY
V gene: TRBV6-5; CDR3 protein: ASSSGQTIY
V gene: TRBV7-2; CDR3 protein: ASSFFTDTQY
V gene: TRBV7-9; CDR3 protein: ASSLSDPRDTQY
V gene: TRBV19; CDR3 protein: ASSINGPYSEQY
V gene: TRBV30; CDR3 protein: AWTGLGNEQF
V gene: TRBV5-1; CDR3 protein: ASSLEGGVGNTIY
V gene: TRBV5-6; CDR3 protein: ASSSKIGEANEKLF
V gene: TRBV2; CDR3 protein: ASSELAGPGAQY
V gene: TRBV11-3; CDR3 protein: ASSLDPGADTQY
V gene: TRBV7-9; CDR3 protein: ASSLDETQY
V gene: TRBV7-2; CDR3 protein: ASSPQGQLQETQY
V gene: TRBV7-9; CDR3 protein: ASSSRTAISYEQY
V gene: TRBV10-3; CDR3 protein: ASSETAGTATDTQY
V gene: TRBV11-2; CDR3 protein: ASSLASLRETQY
V gene: TRBV7-9; CDR3 protein: ASSYTGSENIQY